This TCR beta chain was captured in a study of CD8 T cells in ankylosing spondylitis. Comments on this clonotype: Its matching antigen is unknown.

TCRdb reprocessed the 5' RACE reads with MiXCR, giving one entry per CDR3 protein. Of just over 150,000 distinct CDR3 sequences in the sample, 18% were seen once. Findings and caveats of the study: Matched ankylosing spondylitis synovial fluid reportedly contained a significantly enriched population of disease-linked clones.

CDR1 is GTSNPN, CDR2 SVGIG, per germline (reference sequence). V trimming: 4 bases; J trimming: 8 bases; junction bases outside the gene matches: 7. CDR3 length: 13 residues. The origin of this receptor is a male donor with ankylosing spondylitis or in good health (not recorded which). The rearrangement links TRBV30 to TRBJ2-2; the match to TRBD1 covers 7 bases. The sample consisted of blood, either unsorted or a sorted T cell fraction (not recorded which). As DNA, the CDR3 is TGTGCCTGGAATTTAGGGGGCTCGGGGGAGCTGTTTTTT. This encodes CAWNLGGSGELFF.